The following is a T cell receptor (beta chain) sequence with its context. The clone's antigen remains unknown. Qualities for individual bases were not recorded, and no much larger clone is one base off. For this chain, trimming is 5 bases at the V end and 7 bases at the J end, and the number of junction bases without a gene match is 7. The CDR3 has 13 amino acids, counting the end cysteine and phenylalanine. The sequence is cut down to CDR3 DNA, 39 bases in frame from base 1. The germline V gene (reference sequence) sets CDR1 to MNHNY and CDR2 to SVGAGI. Library prep was done by the immunoSEQ multiplex PCR assay. The authors' analysis ran thus. To diagnose cytomegalovirus status from the catalog of TCR beta chain sequences, a statistical classification framework was built. TCRdb took this table from immuneACCESS and kept in-frame rearrangements with V and J called. Such tables lack part of the clones; where checked against another copy, unresolved V genes explain under half of the gap, and the rest is unexplained. That table gives V, J and clone size, and the DNA gave D and trimming. Counted in this sample were more than 300,000 clones; 86% of them appeared once. About 0.8% of the sample comes from the top ten.

This entry belongs to a study of cytomegalovirus exposure and HLA in healthy donors (dated by TCRdb to 2016 to 2017). For the study in its entirety: The 700 or so repertoires of the first cohort and the 110 or so validation repertoires were produced on the same platform, according to a later analysis. High-throughput TCR immunosequencing, statistical association of individual TCRs with disease status, and machine learning were combined to predict cytomegalovirus infection status. The aim of the study was to test whether cataloging public T cell receptors could identify signatures of past pathogen exposure. Besides the first cohort of 550 to 750 subjects, a separate validation cohort made up of 120 different subjects was used. Paper-wide results and their limitations: Most TCR sequences were seen in very few donors, while some public TCRs were found in many individuals. Cytomegalovirus status was reported to be diagnosed by the classifier with high specificity and sensitivity in both the original and validation cohorts. A few of the identified cytomegalovirus-associated TCR beta chains were confirmed in vitro to be specific for cytomegalovirus antigens. The study listed 170 or so TCR beta chains as associated with cytomegalovirus. A later analysis found that TCRs clustered in the first cohort also tended to co-occur in the approximately 120 validation repertoires, with 94% of cluster scores above 0. A later analysis lacked HLA typing for the validation cohort, so it scored co-occurrence in that cohort across all 120 repertoires. It was suggested by the authors that the approach could potentially be generalized to other disease states and immunological phenotypes.

The donors were included in the validation cohort of approximately 130 subjects, a group kept apart from the roughly 670-subject first cohort. The sequence is built from TRBV6-6 and TRBJ1-2, with 7 bases matching TRBD1. Sequencing input: PBMCs. This TCR derives from a woman aged 18 to 35 in good health and CMV-seronegative. The DNA sequence reads TGTGCCAGCAGTCCCGGACAGGCGGGTGGCTACACCTTC. The encoded protein is CASSPGQAGGYTF.